The 23 T cell receptor beta chains below all came from one sample that was sequenced in a study of blood T cell repertoires in COVID-19. TCRdb keeps only in-frame clones here, not all; method: immunoSEQ multiplex PCR. The sample holds 500,000 to 600,000 clones, roughly nine tenths seen once. What was sequenced was peripheral blood. These receptors originate from a woman aged 50 to 60 with COVID-19, enrolled during active disease.

This clone has a single count. This chain joins TRBV7-6 and TRBJ2-5, with 10 positions matching TRBD1. CDR1 and CDR2 from the germline V gene are SGHVS and FNYEAQ. V lost 4 bases, J lost 4 bases, and 12 bases stayed unmatched. This CDR3 spans 17 amino acids. The DNA of the CDR3 is TGTGCCAGCAGCTCCTCCGGGACAGGGGTGATTGGAGAGACCCAGTACTTC. As protein: CASSSSGTGVIGETQYF.

The chain combines TRBV10-1 with TRBJ2-7, with no clear D. The V end was cut by 2 bases, the J end by 1 base, with 9 bases between. Germline-derived CDR1 and CDR2 are WNHNN and SYGVQD (reference sequence). The CDR3 contains 14 residues. The CDR3 here is CASSEDTVSYEQYF. The DNA of the CDR3 is TGCGCCAGCAGTGAGGATACAGTGTCCTACGAGCAGTACTTC.

The CDR3 DNA follows: TGTGCCAGCAGCCCGAACGGGGGAGCGGGGGGCCTAGATACGCAGTATTTT. It encodes CASSPNGGAGGLDTQYF. The genes are TRBV7-6 and TRBJ2-3; 9 nucleotides agree with TRBD2. With 5 bases clipped from V and 5 bases from J, the junction kept 14 bases outside the gene matches. The CDR3 loop spans 17 amino acids. The V gene's germline CDR1 is SGHVS and CDR2 FNYEAQ.

This clone was counted a few times. The V gene is TRBV6-6, the J gene TRBJ2-2; the D gene is possibly TRBD1 (6 bases). The CDR3 length is 13 residues. Looked up from germline, CDR1 is MNHNY and CDR2 is SVGAGI (reference sequence). The germline V and J ends were trimmed by 8 bases and 1 base, with 8 bases remaining between them. The CDR3 region has the DNA TGTGCCAGCTGGACAGAGAACACCGGGGAGCTGTTTTTT. It specifies CASWTENTGELFF.

This chain connects TRBV9 to TRBJ2-3; 8 nucleotides agree with TRBD2. After removal of 4 bases from V and 2 bases from J, the junction contained 9 bases not matched to a gene. Germline CDR1 is SGDLS and CDR2 is YYNGEE. The CDR3 loop spans 16 amino acids. In nucleotides, the CDR3 is TGTGCCAGCAGCTACGGACTAGCCGGATACACAGATACGCAGTATTTT. Protein: CASSYGLAGYTDTQYF. Together with reference TRBV9 and TRBJ2-3, the CDR3 gives the full variable domain: DSGVTQTPKHLITATGQRVTLRCSPRSGDLSVYWYQQSLDQGLQFLIQYYNGEERAKGNILERFSAQQFPDLHSELNLSSLELGDSALYFCASSYGLAGYTDTQYFGPGTRLTVL.

The chain joins TRBV11-3 to TRBJ2-7; no clear D. This CDR3 is built from 14 residues. CDR1 and CDR2 from the germline V gene are SGHNT and YENEEA. Deletions cut 3 bases from V and 1 base from J, with 10 bases between. CDR3 sequence (DNA): TGTGCCAGCAGCTTGTGGGCTGGATCCTACGAGCAGTACTTC. Translating it yields CASSLWAGSYEQYF.

This clone was seen a handful of times. J is TRBJ2-7 and V is TRBV15, with a possible D match to TRBD1 (5 bases). Trimming removed 0 bases at V and 2 bases at J, with 11 bases between. CDR1 and CDR2 (germline): LNHNV, YYDKDF (reference sequence). This CDR3 is 15 amino acids long. This CDR3 reads CATSRDGAGTYEQYF. CDR3 nucleotide sequence: TGTGCCACCAGCAGAGATGGGGCTGGGACCTACGAGCAGTACTTC.

This clone was observed once. This chain uses TRBV11-2 with TRBJ2-1; possibly TRBD2 for D (5 bases). Trimming left V 6 bases short and J 9 bases short, with 18 bases between. Looked up from germline, CDR1 is SGHAT and CDR2 is FQNNGV. The CDR3 is made up of 14 amino acids. The CDR3 coding sequence is TGTGCCAGCAGTCTTAGCGTAGTGGGCGGTGAGCAGTTCTTC. It is translated as CASSLSVVGGEQFF.

The rearrangement joins TRBV6-2 or TRBV6-3 to TRBJ2-1, with a tentative D call TRBD1 (6 bases). The CDR3 has 12 residues. Germline V gives CDR1 MNHEY, CDR2 SVGEGT. The V end lost 6 bases, the J end lost 6 bases, and 9 bases lay between the germline ends. The CDR3 here is CASSHRVNEQFF. CDR3 sequence (DNA): TGTGCCAGCAGCCACAGGGTCAATGAGCAGTTCTTC.

The chain links TRBV5-1 to TRBJ1-1; 8 bases are a match to TRBD1. CDR1 SGHRS and CDR2 YFSETQ come from the germline V gene. The J segment lost 1 base and the V segment lost 0 bases, leaving 8 bases of the junction unmatched. CDR3 length equals 17 residues. The CDR3 spells CASSLAPQGAGNTEAFF. The CDR3 DNA reads TGCGCCAGCAGCTTGGCCCCCCAGGGGGCAGGGAACACTGAAGCTTTCTTT. Supplemented by reference TRBV5-1 and TRBJ1-1, the full variable domain reads KAGVTQTPRYLIKTRGQQVTLSCSPISGHRSVSWYQQTPGQGLQFLFEYFSETQRNKGNFPGRFSGRQFSNSRSEMNVSTLELGDSALYLCASSLAPQGAGNTEAFFGQGTRLTVV.

This sequence joins TRBV5-1 and TRBJ1-3; 9 nucleotides match TRBD1. The CDR3 consists of 16 residues. Trimming removed 0 bases from V and 4 bases from J; junction bases left unmatched: 5. Germline loops: CDR1 SGHRS, CDR2 YFSETQ. The CDR3 sequence: CASSLASGTGGNTIYF. CDR3 coding DNA: TGCGCCAGCAGCTTGGCTTCCGGGACAGGGGGAAACACCATATATTTT.

This clone was observed a single time. The chain recombines TRBV28 with TRBJ1-1; 8 positions agree with TRBD1. Germline CDR1 and CDR2: MDHEN and SYDVKM. This CDR3 comprises 15 residues. Losses at the gene ends were 4 bases for V and 5 bases for J; bases not matched to a gene: 9. The CDR3 region is CASSSRTGKGTEAFF. The CDR3 bases are TGTGCCAGCAGTTCGCGGACAGGGAAGGGTACTGAAGCTTTCTTT.

This clone was seen once. This chain's CDR3 is CASSHTMGLSYGYTF. The DNA of the CDR3 is TGCGCCAGCAGCCATACAATGGGCCTGAGCTATGGCTACACCTTC. This rearrangement joins TRBV4-1 to TRBJ1-2, with D unresolved. The CDR3 contains 15 residues. Between the trimmed V and J ends, which lost 3 bases and 4 bases, there was a span of 15 bases. Germline V gene sequence: CDR1 MGHRA, CDR2 YSYEKL.

The chain links TRBV3-1 (or the pseudogene TRBV3-2) to TRBJ1-2; a possible D gene is TRBD1 (5 bases). Trimming left V 0 bases short and J 7 bases short, with 9 bases between. CDR3 length: 13 amino acids. Germline V gives CDR1 LGHDT, CDR2 YNNKEL (reference sequence). This CDR3 reads CASSQEGGGGYTF. The CDR3 coding sequence is TGTGCCAGCAGCCAAGAGGGGGGTGGTGGCTACACCTTC.

This rearrangement joins TRBV28 to TRBJ1-5, with D possibly TRBD1 on 5 matching bases. The CDR3 totals 12 residues. V lost 2 bases and J 11 bases, leaving 10 bases between the germline ends. Germline CDR1 and CDR2: MDHEN and SYDVKM. CDR3 DNA sequence: TGTGCCAGCAGTTTAGGGGCTTTGACCCAGCATTTT. Its translation: CASSLGALTQHF.

The rearrangement joins TRBV2 to TRBJ2-4, with D possibly being TRBD2 (6 bases). The ends were cut back, 9 bases at V and 3 bases at J, with 9 bases in the middle. The length of the CDR3 is 12 residues. CDR1 is SNHLY, CDR2 FYNNEI, per germline. This CDR3 is CASCGDKNIQYF. The CDR3 DNA follows: TGTGCCAGTTGCGGGGACAAAAACATTCAGTACTTC.

Remarks on this clone: The sample carries other DNA sequences with the same CDR3. The chain carries TRBV5-1 and TRBJ2-5; 9 bases agree with TRBD2. The CDR3 loop spans 16 amino acids. From germline, CDR1 is SGHRS and CDR2 YFSETQ. V was clipped by 3 bases and J by 1 base; unmatched bases: 7. The CDR3 sequence: CASSWRAGGIQETQYF. The CDR3 nucleotides read TGCGCCAGCAGCTGGCGGGCGGGGGGGATCCAAGAGACCCAGTACTTC.

This chain connects TRBV5-4 to TRBJ2-7, with D maybe TRBD1 (6 bases). The V and J ends lost 2 bases and 5 bases respectively, with 14 bases between them. CDR1 and CDR2 from the germline V gene are SGHNT and YYREEE (reference sequence). This CDR3 region has 14 residues. CDR3 DNA: TGTGCCAGCAGCTTCGTCGAACAGGGCGACGAGCAGTACTTC. Protein sequence: CASSFVEQGDEQYF.

V usage is TRBV12-3 or TRBV12-4 and J usage is TRBJ2-7; the D gene is possibly TRBD1 (7 bases). V dropped 5 bases and J dropped 2 bases, with 10 bases sitting between them. The CDR3 has 13 residues. CDR3 nucleotide sequence: TGTGCCAGCAGTCAGGGGGGCGCCTACGAGCAGTACTTC. It specifies CASSQGGAYEQYF.

The J gene is TRBJ2-7, the V gene TRBV19; no clear D gene. The CDR3 runs 17 residues. Germline CDR1 is LNHDA and CDR2 is SQIVND (reference sequence). V gave up 1 base and J gave up 0 bases, with 16 bases separating them. Here the CDR3 reads CASSIGSRGASSYEQYF. For the CDR3, the DNA is TGTGCCAGTAGTATAGGGTCTCGCGGAGCCAGCTCCTACGAGCAGTACTTC.

The chain recombines TRBV5-1 with TRBJ1-1; tentatively, D is TRBD1 (6 bases). This CDR3 is built from 14 residues. CDR1 is SGHRS and CDR2 is YFSETQ in the germline V gene. V was shortened by 5 bases and J by 11 bases, with 22 bases between the two germline ends. DNA for the CDR3: TGCGCCAGCAGTAGGTGGGGCCGAGGGGGTATGGCTTTCTTT. Translated, it gives CASSRWGRGGMAFF.

The chain recombines TRBV3-1 (or the pseudogene TRBV3-2) with TRBJ2-2; the match to TRBD1 covers 9 bases. Germline lookup yields CDR1 LGHDT and CDR2 YNNKEL (reference sequence). The CDR3 consists of 15 residues. V was clipped by 1 base and J by 6 bases; unmatched bases: 3. The CDR3 DNA reads as TGTGCCAGCAGCCAAGGGACAGGGGTTTCCGGGGAGCTGTTTTTT. This translates into CASSQGTGVSGELFF.

The rearrangement joins TRBV19 to TRBJ2-3, with a tentative D call TRBD2 (5 bases). The length of the CDR3 is 16 residues. The V gene's germline CDR1 is LNHDA and CDR2 SQIVND (reference sequence). Trimming cost V 4 bases and J 2 bases, with 16 bases left between them. The CDR3 reads CASSTGVSDTTDTQYF. In DNA form, the CDR3 reads TGTGCCAGTAGTACCGGGGTTTCCGACACCACAGATACGCAGTATTTT.